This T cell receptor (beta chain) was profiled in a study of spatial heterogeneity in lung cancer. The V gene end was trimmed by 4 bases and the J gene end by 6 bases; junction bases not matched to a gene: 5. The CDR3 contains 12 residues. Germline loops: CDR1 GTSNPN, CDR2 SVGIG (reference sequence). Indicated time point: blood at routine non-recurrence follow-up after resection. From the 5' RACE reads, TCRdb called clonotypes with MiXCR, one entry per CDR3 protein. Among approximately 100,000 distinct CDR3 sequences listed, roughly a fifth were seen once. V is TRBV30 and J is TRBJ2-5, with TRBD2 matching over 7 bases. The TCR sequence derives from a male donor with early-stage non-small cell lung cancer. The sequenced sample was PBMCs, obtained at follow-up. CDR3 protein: CAWTPGGQTQYF. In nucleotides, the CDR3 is TGTGCCTGGACGCCGGGAGGACAGACCCAGTACTTC.